A selection of T cell receptor beta chains follows, all from one sample in a study of T-cell reconstitution after alpha-beta-depleted transplantation in children. TCRdb recomputed calls from the PCR reads with MiXCR, one row per CDR3 protein. Among about 460,000 distinct CDR3 sequences, approximately 13% were seen once, and the ten largest hold about 5.6%. Here the sequenced sample was PBMCs from the stem cell graft donor, taken from the stem cell graft. The source is a human donor who donated a stem cell graft to a child with combined immunodeficiency. The CDR3 runs from the conserved cysteine through the conserved F or W.

v_call cdr3_aa
TRBV15 CATSRDPGPSYEQYF
TRBV18 CASSPGQSNYGYTF
TRBV7-3 CASSSRQGDYNEQFF
TRBV9 CASSPTGTGRTNEKLFF
TRBV6-1 CASRPTVQETQYF
TRBV4-2 CASSPEDTRLNQPQHF
TRBV12-3/TRBV12-4 CASSTQGTEAFF
TRBV3-1 CASSQDGQGIAYNSPLHF
TRBV11-3 CASSFPYRGGGDTQYF
TRBV5-1 CASSPLQGGHTEAFF
TRBV5-4 CASSPSIAGDFRFEQYF
TRBV12-3/TRBV12-4 CASSRTSGDYNEQFF
TRBV7-8 CASSSAWRFDEQFF
TRBV9 CASSGDRGRTQFF
TRBV4-3 CASSQYLTGTDYEQYF
TRBV20-1 CSAREVGGAQETQYF
TRBV5-1 CASSSVHSGQGSRETQYF
TRBV20-1 CSALRRSPPERETQYF
TRBV10-3 CAISDPTRHSYEQYF
TRBV6-2/TRBV6-3 CASSYISGRSWFNEQFF
TRBV5-1 CASSLVLGDEQFF
TRBV30 CAWRRGSYNEQFF